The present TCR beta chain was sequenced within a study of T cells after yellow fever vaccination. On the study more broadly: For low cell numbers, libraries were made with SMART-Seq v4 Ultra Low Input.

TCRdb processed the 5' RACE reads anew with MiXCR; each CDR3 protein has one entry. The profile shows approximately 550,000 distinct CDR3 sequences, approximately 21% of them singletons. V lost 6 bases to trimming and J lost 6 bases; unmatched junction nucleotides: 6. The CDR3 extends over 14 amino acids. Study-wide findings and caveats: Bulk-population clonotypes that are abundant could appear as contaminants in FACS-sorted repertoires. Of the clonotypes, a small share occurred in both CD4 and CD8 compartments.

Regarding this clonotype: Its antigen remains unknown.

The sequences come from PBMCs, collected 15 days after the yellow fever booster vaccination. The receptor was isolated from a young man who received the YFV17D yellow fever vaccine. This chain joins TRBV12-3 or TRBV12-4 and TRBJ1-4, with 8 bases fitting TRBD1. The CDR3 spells CASSRTGRYEKLFF. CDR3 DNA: TGTGCCAGCAGCCGGACAGGGCGGTATGAAAAACTGTTTTTT.